The 9 T cell receptor beta chains given below trace back to one sample, sequenced in a study of identical twins. Via MiXCR, TCRdb re-called the 5' RACE reads, giving one row per CDR3 protein. The table lists 650,000 to 750,000 distinct CDR3 sequences, roughly 20% of them singletons. The same sample was also studied in work on T cells expressing NK-cell markers.

The source material was PBMCs. Receptors originate from a woman in her late teens or twenties in good health.

The chain couples TRBV14 to TRBJ1-1, with D maybe TRBD1 (5 bases). V was clipped by 5 bases and J by 0 bases, with 10 bases between them. Germline V lookup: CDR1 SGHDN, CDR2 FVKESK. The CDR3 extends over 14 amino acids. CDR3 sequence: CASSSGFMNTEAFF. The CDR3 region has the DNA TGTGCCAGCAGCTCAGGGTTCATGAACACTGAAGCTTTCTTT.

There are many counts of this clonotype. V and J are TRBV5-6 and TRBJ2-3, with 9 bases fitting TRBD2. The CDR3 consists of 16 residues. Germline trimming cut 3 bases from V and 6 bases from J; bases unmatched to any gene: 11. Germline CDR1 and CDR2: SGHDT and YYEEEE. CDR3 in DNA: TGTGCCAGCAGCTCGGGACTAGCCCTCGGTCTCGATACGCAGTATTTT. The encoded protein is CASSSGLALGLDTQYF.

This chain uses TRBV27 with TRBJ2-7; TRBD2 agrees at 9 bases. The CDR3 spans 16 residues. The ends lost 6 bases at V and 4 bases at J; junction bases unmatched: 13. The germline gives CDR1 MNHEY, CDR2 SMNVEV (reference sequence). CDR3 residues: CASSPGREGVWYEQYF. CDR3 DNA: TGTGCCAGCAGCCCAGGGCGGGAGGGCGTGTGGTACGAGCAGTACTTC.

The chain uses TRBV5-5 and TRBJ2-7, with no clear D. The V gene's germline CDR1 is SGHKS and CDR2 YYEKEE (reference sequence). There are 13 residues in the CDR3. Trimming cost V 4 bases and J 6 bases, with 14 bases left between them. CDR3 bases: TGTGCCAGCAGCCCCGACCTCTACTGCGAGCAGTACTTC. It translates to CASSPDLYCEQYF.

The V gene is TRBV12-3 or TRBV12-4, the J gene TRBJ2-7; the D gene is possibly TRBD2 (6 bases). The CDR3 totals 14 residues. The V gene lost 3 bases and the J gene lost 2 bases, with 11 bases spanning the gap. The CDR3 spells CASSFLTGAYEQYF. The CDR3 DNA reads as TGTGCCAGCAGTTTCCTTACGGGGGCCTACGAGCAGTACTTC.

The chain employs TRBV11-3 and TRBJ2-7; TRBD2 is a possible D gene (5 bases). The V gene lost 1 base and the J gene lost 5 bases, with 12 bases spanning the gap. CDR3 length: 14 residues. Germline CDR1 SGHNT, CDR2 YENEEA. CDR3 in amino acids: CASSLVGSVNEQYF. The CDR3 DNA sequence: TGTGCCAGCAGCTTAGTTGGGAGTGTGAACGAGCAGTACTTC.

This clonotype was seen many times. The chain couples TRBV12-3 or TRBV12-4 to TRBJ1-5; D unclear. The germline V and J ends were trimmed by 3 bases and 1 base, with 7 bases remaining between them. The CDR3 sequence is 14 residues long. CDR3 in amino acids: CASSFGQSNQPQHF. CDR3 DNA sequence: TGTGCCAGCAGTTTTGGGCAGAGCAATCAGCCCCAGCATTTT.

The V gene is TRBV12-3 or TRBV12-4, the J gene TRBJ2-3; TRBD2 aligns across 7 bases. The length of the CDR3 is 15 residues. The trim removed 6 bases at V and 2 bases at J, leaving 8 bases unmatched. Here the CDR3 DNA reads TGTGCCAGCAGCTCCCGGGGAGGGGCCACAGATACGCAGTATTTT. Protein sequence: CASSSRGGATDTQYF.

The chain carries TRBV20-1 and TRBJ2-5, with 9 positions matching TRBD1. The V gene end was trimmed by 3 bases and the J gene end by 2 bases; junction bases not matched to a gene: 7. The CDR3 covers 15 residues. In germline, CDR1 is DFQATT, CDR2 SNEGSKA (reference sequence). The DNA of the CDR3 is TGCAGTGCTAGCAACAGGGGGCGACTACAAGAGACCCAGTACTTC. Protein: CSASNRGRLQETQYF.